The rows below give T cell receptor beta chains drawn from one sample of a study of beta chain features in type 1 diabetes. Only in-frame clones appear in the TCRdb table, and some are missing; sequencing was by immunoSEQ multiplex PCR. The table has roughly 230,000 clones, 9.6% seen once; the top ten hold just under 0.035%. Input material: naive CD4+ T cells from blood. Receptors were obtained from a woman aged 18-30 years in good health. Both conserved end residues are part of each CDR3. Fields, in order: clone size, D gene, J gene, CDR3 length, V gene, CDR3 protein, CDR3 DNA. D genes are given only for firm matches. Not every row has a clone size; where given, it reads once, few, many or a size class.

few	-	TRBJ1-1	13	TRBV7-9	CASSGPGATEAFF	TGTGCCAGCAGCGGGCCAGGGGCCACTGAAGCTTTCTTT
few	-	TRBJ2-2	15	TRBV5-1	CASSLGLGRTGELFF	TGCGCCAGCAGCTTGGGTTTGGGGCGCACCGGGGAGCTGTTTTTT
-	TRBD2	TRBJ2-3	14	TRBV5-4	CASSGLAVTDTQYF	TGTGCCAGCAGCGGCCTAGCGGTTACAGATACGCAGTATTTT
-	TRBD1	TRBJ2-5	17	TRBV11-2	CASSLVGQGAGKETQYF	TGTGCCAGCAGCTTAGTAGGACAGGGTGCGGGAAAAGAGACCCAGTACTTC
few	-	TRBJ2-7	13	TRBV18	CASSPPVTHEQYF	TGTGCCAGCTCACCCCCAGTTACCCACGAGCAGTACTTC
few	-	TRBJ1-3	12	TRBV29-1	CSVSEQGNTIYF	TGCAGCGTTTCCGAACAGGGAAACACCATATATTTT
-	-	TRBJ2-3	18	TRBV5-1	CASSFFRSGETSTDTQYF	TGCGCCAGCAGCTTCTTTCGTAGCGGAGAAACTAGCACAGATACGCAGTATTTT
few	TRBD2	TRBJ2-7	16	TRBV30	CAWSPGTSGVSYEQYF	TGTGCCTGGAGTCCGGGGACTAGCGGGGTCTCCTACGAGCAGTACTTC
few	TRBD1	TRBJ1-3	14	TRBV11-2	CASSSTGLGNTIYF	TGTGCCAGCAGCTCGACAGGGCTCGGAAACACCATATATTTT
few	TRBD1	TRBJ2-6	16	TRBV7-9	CASSAITRQGANVLTF	TGTGCCAGCAGCGCAATAACCCGACAGGGAGCCAACGTCCTGACTTTC
-	-	TRBJ2-2	15	TRBV5-8	CASSLRRGETGELFF	TGTGCCAGCAGCTTGCGCAGGGGTGAAACCGGGGAGCTGTTTTTT
-	TRBD1	TRBJ1-1	16	TRBV28	CASKIRTGVLDTEAFF	TGTGCCAGCAAAATCAGGACAGGGGTTCTCGACACTGAAGCTTTCTTT
-	-	TRBJ1-2	13	TRBV30	CAWMDSSWGGYTF	TGTGCCTGGATGGACAGCTCCTGGGGAGGCTACACCTTC
-	TRBD2	TRBJ2-1	12	TRBV6-6	CASSSTSHEQFF	TGTGCCAGCAGTTCGACTAGCCATGAGCAGTTCTTC
-	-	TRBJ1-4	16	TRBV27	CASSLPTEKRNEKLFF	TGTGCCAGCAGTCTCCCGACAGAAAAGAGGAATGAAAAACTGTTTTTT
few	-	TRBJ2-2	16	TRBV6-5	CASSYLGVSYTGELFF	TGTGCCAGCAGTTACCTCGGGGTGTCGTACACCGGGGAGCTGTTTTTT
-	-	TRBJ2-1	15	TRBV9	CASSVGLGGQNEQFF	TGTGCCAGCAGCGTAGGTTTAGGAGGGCAGAATGAGCAGTTCTTC
-	-	TRBJ1-1	15	TRBV5-1	CASSLGGGQRTEAFF	TGCGCCAGCAGCTTGGGAGGCGGGCAAAGGACTGAAGCTTTCTTT
-	TRBD1	TRBJ2-3	16	TRBV10-3	CAISGQTGAVTDTQYF	TGTGCCATCAGTGGGCAGACAGGGGCGGTCACAGATACGCAGTATTTT
-	-	TRBJ2-3	13	TRBV6-5	CASSRQGVDTQYF	TGTGCCAGCAGTCGGCAGGGTGTGGATACGCAGTATTTT
-	-	TRBJ2-7	15	TRBV6-1	CASSEERQPSYEQYF	TGTGCCAGCAGTGAAGAGCGGCAGCCCTCCTACGAGCAGTACTTC
-	TRBD1	TRBJ2-7	15	TRBV19	CASSAPGQGAYEQYF	TGTGCCAGTAGTGCACCGGGACAGGGGGCCTACGAGCAGTACTTC
-	TRBD2	TRBJ2-3	19	TRBV7-9	CASSPGGLAGGPGTDTQYF	TGTGCCAGCAGCCCCGGGGGGCTAGCGGGGGGCCCAGGCACAGATACGCAGTATTTT
-	TRBD2	TRBJ2-7	18	TRBV7-9	CASSLSRGLAGAPYEQYF	TGTGCCAGCAGCTTATCCCGGGGACTAGCGGGAGCCCCCTACGAGCAGTACTTC
few	-	TRBJ1-1	15	TRBV4-2	CASSQGAGADTEAFF	TGTGCCAGCAGCCAAGGAGCGGGTGCTGACACTGAAGCTTTCTTT
-	-	TRBJ1-1	11	TRBV25-1	CASLGNTEAFF	TGTGCCAGCCTCGGGAACACTGAAGCTTTCTTT
-	-	TRBJ1-1	14	TRBV9	CASSRDNLNTEAFF	TGTGCCAGCAGCCGGGACAACTTGAACACTGAAGCTTTCTTT
few	-	TRBJ2-3	14	TRBV15	CATSTSAGPDTQYF	TGTGCCACCAGCACGAGTGCAGGGCCAGATACGCAGTATTTT
-	TRBD2	TRBJ2-1	14	TRBV10-3	CAIMTSGGLNEQFF	TGTGCCATCATGACTAGCGGGGGGTTGAATGAGCAGTTCTTC
-	-	TRBJ1-1	12	TRBV6-1	CASNRVEAEAFF	TGTGCCAGCAACAGGGTGGAGGCTGAAGCTTTCTTT
few	TRBD1	TRBJ1-5	15	TRBV19	CASSKATGGNQPQHF	TGTGCCAGTAGTAAGGCGACAGGGGGAAATCAGCCCCAGCATTTT
-	-	TRBJ2-1	15	TRBV28	CASSRRAGVINEQFF	TGTGCCAGCAGCAGGCGGGCAGGGGTGATCAATGAGCAGTTCTTC
-	TRBD1	TRBJ1-1	16	TRBV4-2	CASSPRQGVMNTEAFF	TGTGCCAGCAGCCCCCGACAGGGGGTCATGAACACTGAAGCTTTCTTT
few	-	TRBJ1-5	15	TRBV12-5	CASESGRASNQPQHF	TGTGCTAGTGAGTCAGGGAGGGCGAGCAATCAGCCCCAGCATTTT
once	TRBD1	TRBJ1-2	17	TRBV15	CATSREGQGFVNYGYTF	TGTGCCACCAGCAGAGAGGGACAGGGATTTGTCAACTATGGCTACACCTTC
-	-	TRBJ1-6	16	TRBV4-2	CASSSLRDGYNSPLHF	TGTGCCAGCAGCTCGCTGCGGGACGGCTATAATTCACCCCTCCACTTT
few	TRBD1	TRBJ1-2	13	TRBV6-1	CASSSRQGDGYTF	TGTGCCAGCAGTTCGCGACAGGGAGATGGCTACACCTTC
-	-	TRBJ2-5	17	TRBV15	CATSSKIGGDKQETQYF	TGTGCCACCAGCTCTAAGATTGGGGGCGACAAGCAAGAGACCCAGTACTTC
-	TRBD1	TRBJ2-3	16	TRBV18	CASSPYVDRDTDTQYF	TGTGCCAGCTCACCCTACGTTGACAGGGACACAGATACGCAGTATTTT
few	-	TRBJ1-6	13	TRBV27	CASRGGVSSPLHF	TGTGCCAGCCGGGGGGGGGTAAGTTCACCCCTCCACTTT
-	-	TRBJ2-1	12	TRBV6-1	CASSYSLAEQFF	TGTGCCAGCAGTTATTCGTTGGCAGAGCAGTTCTTC
few	TRBD1	TRBJ2-7	14	TRBV6-4	CASREGQVMCEQYF	TGTGCCAGCAGGGAGGGACAGGTAATGTGCGAGCAGTACTTC
few	TRBD2	TRBJ2-2	17	TRBV5-5	CASSLFPSGGNTGELFF	TGTGCCAGCAGCTTGTTCCCTAGCGGGGGGAACACCGGGGAGCTGTTTTTT
few	TRBD2	TRBJ2-6	16	TRBV7-8	CASSQAGGSGANVLTF	TGTGCCAGCAGCCAAGCGGGGGGCTCCGGGGCCAACGTCCTGACTTTC
few	TRBD1	TRBJ1-4	16	TRBV27	CASSKRQGSPNEKLFF	TGTGCCAGCAGTAAACGACAGGGGTCCCCTAATGAAAAACTGTTTTTT
-	-	TRBJ2-3	14	TRBV14	CASSSPGVSDTQYF	TGTGCCAGCAGCTCGCCGGGGGTCTCAGATACGCAGTATTTT
-	-	TRBJ1-3	15	TRBV16	CASSQGQDSGNTIYF	TGTGCCAGCAGCCAAGGGCAGGACTCTGGAAACACCATATATTTT
-	-	TRBJ1-2	14	TRBV11-2	CASSLTGALYGYTF	TGTGCCAGCAGCTTGACAGGAGCCCTCTATGGCTACACCTTC
-	-	TRBJ2-7	12	TRBV29-1	CSVGGTSYEQYF	TGCAGCGTTGGCGGGACCTCTTACGAGCAGTACTTC
few	-	TRBJ2-3	14	TRBV5-1	CASRRAETTDTQYF	TGCGCCAGCAGGCGGGCAGAAACAACAGATACGCAGTATTTT
-	TRBD2	TRBJ2-3	15	TRBV30	CAWSVLAGASDTQYF	TGTGCCTGGAGTGTACTGGCGGGAGCCTCCGATACGCAGTATTTT
many	-	TRBJ2-1	17	TRBV14	CASSQSMDTASYNEQFF	TGTGCCAGCAGCCAATCCATGGACACCGCCTCCTACAATGAGCAGTTCTTC
-	TRBD2	TRBJ2-3	16	TRBV7-9	CASSLVPSGYRHTQYF	TGTGCCAGCAGCCTCGTTCCTAGCGGCTACAGACATACGCAGTATTTT
-	-	TRBJ1-5	14	TRBV6-1	CASSEGTARQPQHF	TGTGCCAGCAGTGAAGGGACAGCCCGTCAGCCCCAGCATTTT
-	TRBD1	TRBJ1-1	15	TRBV6-5	CASRPHKQGGIEAFF	TGTGCCAGCAGGCCTCACAAACAGGGGGGAATTGAAGCTTTCTTT
few	-	TRBJ2-2	15	TRBV30	CAWSVRTSLGGELFF	TGTGCCTGGAGTGTACGGACTTCCCTAGGCGGGGAGCTGTTTTTT